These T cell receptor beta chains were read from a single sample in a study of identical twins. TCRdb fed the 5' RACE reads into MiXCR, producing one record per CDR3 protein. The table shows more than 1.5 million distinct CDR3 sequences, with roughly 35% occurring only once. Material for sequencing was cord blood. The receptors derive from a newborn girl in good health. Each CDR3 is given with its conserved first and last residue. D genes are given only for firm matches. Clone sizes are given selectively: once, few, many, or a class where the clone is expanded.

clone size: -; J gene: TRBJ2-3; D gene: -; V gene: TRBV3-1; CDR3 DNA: TGTGCCAGCAGCCAGGGGACGGTCGACACAGATACGCAGTATTTT; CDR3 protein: CASSQGTVDTDTQYF
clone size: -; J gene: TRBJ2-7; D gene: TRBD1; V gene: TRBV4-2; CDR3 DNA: TGTGCCAGCAGCCAAGAGGGGACAGGGGGCCTGGAGCAGTACTTC; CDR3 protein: CASSQEGTGGLEQYF
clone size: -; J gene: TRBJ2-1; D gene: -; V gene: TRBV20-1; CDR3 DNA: TGCAGTGCTAGAGAGAGCGGGCGCCGATACAATGAGCAGTTCTTC; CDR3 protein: CSARESGRRYNEQFF
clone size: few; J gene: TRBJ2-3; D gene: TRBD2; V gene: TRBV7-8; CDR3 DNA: TGTGCCAGCAGCTTTAGCGGGGGAGGTGGAGATACGCAGTATTTT; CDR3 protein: CASSFSGGGGDTQYF
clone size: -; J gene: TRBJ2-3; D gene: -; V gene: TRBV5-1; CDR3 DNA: TGCGCCAGCTCCCCTCAGGGTGAAACAGATACGCAGTATTTT; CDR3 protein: CASSPQGETDTQYF
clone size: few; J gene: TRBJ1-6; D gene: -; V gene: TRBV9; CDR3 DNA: TGTGCCAGCAGCGTACGTCTTGGTTCACCCCTCCACTTT; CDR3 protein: CASSVRLGSPLHF
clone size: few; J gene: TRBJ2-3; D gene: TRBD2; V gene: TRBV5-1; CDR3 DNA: TGCGCCAGCAGCTCGGGGGGGAGATTGGCAGATACGCAGTATTTT; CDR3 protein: CASSSGGRLADTQYF
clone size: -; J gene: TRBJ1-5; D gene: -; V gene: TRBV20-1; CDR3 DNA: TGCAGTACAAATCAGCCCCAGCATTTT; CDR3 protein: CSTNQPQHF
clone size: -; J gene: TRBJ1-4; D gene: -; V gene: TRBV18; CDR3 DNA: TGTGCCAGCTCTCCCCAGGGGCGTAAGAATGAAAAACTGTTTTTT; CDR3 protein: CASSPQGRKNEKLFF
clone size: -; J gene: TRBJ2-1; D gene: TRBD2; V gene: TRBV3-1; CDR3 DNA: TGTGCCAGCAGCCTAGACCGGACTAGCGGGAGTTGGAATGAGCAGTTCTTC; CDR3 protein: CASSLDRTSGSWNEQFF
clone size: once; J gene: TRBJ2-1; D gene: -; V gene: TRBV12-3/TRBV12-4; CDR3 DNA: TGTGCCGGCAGTGTAGTGTCCTACAATGAGCAGTTCTTC; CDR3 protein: CAGSVVSYNEQFF
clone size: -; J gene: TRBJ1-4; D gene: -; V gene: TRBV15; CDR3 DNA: TGTGCCACCAGCAGAGATTGGAGGGGCAATGAAAAACTGTTTTTT; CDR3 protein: CATSRDWRGNEKLFF
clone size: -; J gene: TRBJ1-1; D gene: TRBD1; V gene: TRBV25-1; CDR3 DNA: TGTGCCAGCAGTCCCAGGGGGCGAGGAATGAACACTGAAGCTTTCTTT; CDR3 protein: CASSPRGRGMNTEAFF
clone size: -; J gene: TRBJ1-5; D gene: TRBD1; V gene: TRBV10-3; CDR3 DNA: TGTGCCATCAGTCCGGGACAGGGTGATCAGCCCCAGCATTTT; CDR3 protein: CAISPGQGDQPQHF
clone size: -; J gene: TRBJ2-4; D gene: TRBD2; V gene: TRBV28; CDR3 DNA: TGTGCCAGCAGTTTATTGGGGGGGTCCAAAAACATTCAGTACTTC; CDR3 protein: CASSLLGGSKNIQYF
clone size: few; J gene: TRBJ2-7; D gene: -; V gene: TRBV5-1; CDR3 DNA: TGCGCCAGCAGCTTGCTCCCATTCGGGGATAATTTCTACGAGCAGTACTTC; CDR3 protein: CASSLLPFGDNFYEQYF
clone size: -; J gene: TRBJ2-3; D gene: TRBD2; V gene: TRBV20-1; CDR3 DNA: TGCAGTGCTAGAGATGCGACTAGCGGGAGAGATACGCAGTATTTT; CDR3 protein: CSARDATSGRDTQYF
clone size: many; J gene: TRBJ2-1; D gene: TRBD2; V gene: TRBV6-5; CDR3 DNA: TGTGCCAGCAGTTCTAGCGGGAGGGCCGGTTCCTACAATGAGCAGTTCTTC; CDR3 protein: CASSSSGRAGSYNEQFF
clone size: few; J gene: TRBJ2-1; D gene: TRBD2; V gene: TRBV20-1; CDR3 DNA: TGCAGTGCCATCTCCGGGACTAGCTTCGCAAATGAGCAGTTCTTC; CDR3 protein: CSAISGTSFANEQFF
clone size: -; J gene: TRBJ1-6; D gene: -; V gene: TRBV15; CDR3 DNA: TGTGCCACTGGCAGGAATAATTCACCCCTCCACTTT; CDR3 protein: CATGRNNSPLHF
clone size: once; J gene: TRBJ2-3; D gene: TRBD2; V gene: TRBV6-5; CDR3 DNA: TGTGCCAGCAAACGCCTAGCGGGAGATACGCAGTATTTT; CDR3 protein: CASKRLAGDTQYF
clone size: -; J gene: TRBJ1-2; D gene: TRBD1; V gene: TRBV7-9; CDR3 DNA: TGTGCCAGCAGCCCGGGCAGGGGACAGGGTAACGGCTACACCTTC; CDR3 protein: CASSPGRGQGNGYTF
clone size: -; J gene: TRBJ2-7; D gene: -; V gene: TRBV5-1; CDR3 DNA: TGCGCCAGCAGCCTAAATCCTACAGGGTTGAACGAGCAGTACTTC; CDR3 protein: CASSLNPTGLNEQYF
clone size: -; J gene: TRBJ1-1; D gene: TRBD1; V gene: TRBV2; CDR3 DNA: TGTGCCAGCAGAGACGACAGGGGCACTGAAGCTTTCTTT; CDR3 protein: CASRDDRGTEAFF
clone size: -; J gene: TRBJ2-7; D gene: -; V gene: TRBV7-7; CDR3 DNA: TGTGCCAGCAGCTTAGGGCCCGGACCCAACAATGAGCAGTACTTC; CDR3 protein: CASSLGPGPNNEQYF
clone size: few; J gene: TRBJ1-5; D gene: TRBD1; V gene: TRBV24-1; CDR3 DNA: TGTGCCACCAGTGATTCGGGACAGGGGGCGAGGCAGCCCCAGCATTTT; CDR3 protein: CATSDSGQGARQPQHF
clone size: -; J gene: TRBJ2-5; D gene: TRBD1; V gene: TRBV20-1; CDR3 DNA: TGCAGTGCAAATACAGGGGGCTCCGACAATGAGCAGTACTTC; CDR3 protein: CSANTGGSDNEQYF
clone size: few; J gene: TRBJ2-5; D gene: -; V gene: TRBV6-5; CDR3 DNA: TGTGCCAGCAGTTACTCGATCCAACGACAAGAGACCCAGTACTTC; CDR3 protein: CASSYSIQRQETQYF
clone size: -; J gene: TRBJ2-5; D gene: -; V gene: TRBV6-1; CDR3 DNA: TGTGCCAGCAGTGAGGGGTACCTCCCAACTACGTCGGGTCAAGAGACCCAGTACTTC; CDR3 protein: CASSEGYLPTTSGQETQYF
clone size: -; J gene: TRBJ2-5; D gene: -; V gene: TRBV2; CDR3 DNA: TGTGCCAGCAGTGAAAGGAGTTGGGCAGAGACCCAGTACTTC; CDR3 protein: CASSERSWAETQYF
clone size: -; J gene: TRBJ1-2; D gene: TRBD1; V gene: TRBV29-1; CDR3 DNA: TGCAGCGTGGGACAGGGGGCCGGGAACTATGGCTACACCTTC; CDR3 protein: CSVGQGAGNYGYTF
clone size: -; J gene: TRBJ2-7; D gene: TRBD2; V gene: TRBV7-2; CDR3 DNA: TGTGCCAGCAGCTCCGATTCGGGACTAGCTTCATTGGACGAGCAGTACTTC; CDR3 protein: CASSSDSGLASLDEQYF
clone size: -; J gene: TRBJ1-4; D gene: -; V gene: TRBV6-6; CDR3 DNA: TGTGCCAGCAGTCCGAACTATGAAAAACTGTTTTTT; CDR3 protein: CASSPNYEKLFF
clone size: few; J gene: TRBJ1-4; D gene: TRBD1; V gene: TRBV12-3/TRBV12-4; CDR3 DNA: TGTGCCAGCAGGACAGGGGGCTTTGAAAAACTGTTTTTT; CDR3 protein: CASRTGGFEKLFF
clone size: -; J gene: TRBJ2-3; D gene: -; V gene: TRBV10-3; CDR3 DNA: TGTGCCATCACGGGCAGGACCGATTCAGATACGCAGTATTTT; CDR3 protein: CAITGRTDSDTQYF
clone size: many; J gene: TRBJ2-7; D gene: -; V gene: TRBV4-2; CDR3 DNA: TGTGCCAGCAGCCAAGCAGTTTCCTACGAGCAGTACTTC; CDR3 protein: CASSQAVSYEQYF
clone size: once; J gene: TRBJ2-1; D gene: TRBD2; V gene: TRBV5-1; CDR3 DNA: TGCGCCAGCAGCTTGGTGGGAGGACTAGCGGGAGGTGAGCAGTTCTTC; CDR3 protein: CASSLVGGLAGGEQFF
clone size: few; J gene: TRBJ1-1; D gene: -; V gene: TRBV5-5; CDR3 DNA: TGTGCCAGCAGCTTCTTCATACGGAACACTGAAGCTTTCTTT; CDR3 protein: CASSFFIRNTEAFF
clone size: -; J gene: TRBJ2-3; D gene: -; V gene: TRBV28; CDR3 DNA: TGTGCCAGCAGAGGGGCGCCCCCGCAGCCAGATACGCAGTATTTT; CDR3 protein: CASRGAPPQPDTQYF
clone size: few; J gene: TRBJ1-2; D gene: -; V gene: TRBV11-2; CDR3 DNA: TGTGCCAGCAGCCCTCTATCGACAGGCTCCTATGGCTACACCTTC; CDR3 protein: CASSPLSTGSYGYTF
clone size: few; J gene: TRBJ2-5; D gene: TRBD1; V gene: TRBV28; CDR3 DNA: TGTGCCAGCAGTCCAGGGGACAGGCAAGAGACCCAGTACTTC; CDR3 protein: CASSPGDRQETQYF
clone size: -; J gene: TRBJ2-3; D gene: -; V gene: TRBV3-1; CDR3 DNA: TGTGCCAGCAGCCAAGATCGGGCGTTGGGGACAGATACGCAGTATTTT; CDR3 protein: CASSQDRALGTDTQYF
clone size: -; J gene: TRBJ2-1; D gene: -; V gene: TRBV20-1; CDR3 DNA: TGCAGTGCTAGAGATCTGTGGCAGGGTACCTACAATGAGCAGTTCTTC; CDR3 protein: CSARDLWQGTYNEQFF
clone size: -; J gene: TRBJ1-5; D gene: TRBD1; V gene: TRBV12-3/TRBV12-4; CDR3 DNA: TGTGCCAGCCGGGGGGACAGCGGGCGTAGCAATCAGCCCCAGCATTTT; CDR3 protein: CASRGDSGRSNQPQHF
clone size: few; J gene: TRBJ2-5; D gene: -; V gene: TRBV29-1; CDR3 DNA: TGCAGCGTTGCCCAGGCCCAAGAGACCCAGTACTTC; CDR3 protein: CSVAQAQETQYF
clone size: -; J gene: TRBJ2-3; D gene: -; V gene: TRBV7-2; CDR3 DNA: TGTGCCAGCAGCTTAGCCGTAGCGGCCCTGGCCGCGGATACGCAGTATTTT; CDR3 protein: CASSLAVAALAADTQYF
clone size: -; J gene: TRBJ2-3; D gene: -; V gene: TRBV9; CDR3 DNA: TGTGCCAGCAGCGTAGCTCAAGGACTCGAAAGCACAGATACGCAGTATTTT; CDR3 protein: CASSVAQGLESTDTQYF
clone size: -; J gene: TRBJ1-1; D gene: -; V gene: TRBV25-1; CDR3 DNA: TGTGCCAGCAGTGAGGGGGGGGGCGGCTCTGAAGCTTTCTTT; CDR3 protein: CASSEGGGGSEAFF
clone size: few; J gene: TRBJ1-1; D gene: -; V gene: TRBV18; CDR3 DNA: TGTGCCAGCTCAGGGGCAAGGACTGAAGCTTTCTTT; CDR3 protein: CASSGARTEAFF
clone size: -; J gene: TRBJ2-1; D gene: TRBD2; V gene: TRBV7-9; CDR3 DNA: TGTGCCAGCAGCTTAACTTTAGCTAGCGGGGGCTACAATGAGCAGTTCTTC; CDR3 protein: CASSLTLASGGYNEQFF